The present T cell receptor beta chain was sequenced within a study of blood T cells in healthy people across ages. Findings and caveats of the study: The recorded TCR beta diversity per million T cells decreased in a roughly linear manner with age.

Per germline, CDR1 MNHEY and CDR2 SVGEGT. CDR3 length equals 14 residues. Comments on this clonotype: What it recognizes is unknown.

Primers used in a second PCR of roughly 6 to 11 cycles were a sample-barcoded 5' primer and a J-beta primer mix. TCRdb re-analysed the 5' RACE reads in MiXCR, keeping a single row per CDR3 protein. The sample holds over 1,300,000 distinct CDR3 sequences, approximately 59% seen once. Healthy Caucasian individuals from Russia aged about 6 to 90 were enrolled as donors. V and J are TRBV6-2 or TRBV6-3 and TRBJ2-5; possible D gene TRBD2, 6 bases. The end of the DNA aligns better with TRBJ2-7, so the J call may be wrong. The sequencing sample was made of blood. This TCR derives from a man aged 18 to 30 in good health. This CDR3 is CASSRGGGIYEQYF. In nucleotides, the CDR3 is TGTGCCAGCAGTAGGGGAGGAGGGATATACGAGCAGTACTTC.